The clone carrying this T cell receptor beta chain appeared a few times. The TCRbeta library was prepared with unique molecular identifiers. TCRdb used MiXCR to reprocess the PCR reads, holding one entry per CDR3 protein. In the table there are more than 550,000 distinct CDR3 sequences, about 11% of which are singletons. Germline-derived CDR1 and CDR2 are SGHAT and FQNNGV. The CDR3 sequence is 16 residues long. V was cut by 1 base and J by 6 bases, with 16 bases left in between. These data are taken from a study of T-cell reconstitution after alpha-beta-depleted transplantation in children. The chain has TRBV11-2 and TRBJ2-1, with D perhaps matching TRBD1 or TRBD2 (5 bases each). Sequencing was performed on PBMCs from the stem cell graft donor, taken from the stem cell graft. The origin of this receptor is a human donor who donated a stem cell graft to a child with acute myeloid leukemia. The CDR3 region is CASSLGPRDPFNEQFF. The CDR3 nucleotides read TGTGCCAGCAGCTTAGGCCCCAGGGACCCTTTCAATGAGCAGTTCTTC. Full variable domain (rest looked up from reference TRBV11-2 and TRBJ2-1): EAGVAQSPRYKIIEKRQSVAFWCNPISGHATLYWYQQILGQGPKLLIQFQNNGVVDDSQLPKDRFSAERLKGVDSTLKIQPAKLEDSAVYLCASSLGPRDPFNEQFFGPGTRLTVL.